The clone carrying this T cell receptor beta chain occurred once. Its antigen remains unidentified. The repertoire was sequenced with immunoSEQ multiplex PCR; TCRdb's copy has only in-frame clones and lacks some. Of about 120,000 clones in the sample, about 90% were seen once. The CDR3 length is 14 residues. Germline loops: CDR1 WNHNN, CDR2 SYGVQD (reference sequence). Trimming pared 0 bases from V and 3 bases from J, leaving 6 bases between. This entry is derived from a study of T cell responses to AZD1222 COVID-19 vaccine. Study outcomes and limitations: Clonal diversity may have been underestimated, and the donors were mostly white British, with more females than males. No day 14 peak samples; only post-peak repertoires were characterized. Regions 160-218 and 743-854 held dominance among vaccine-associated CD4 TCRs, which spanned spike. Unmutated variant regions are reportedly the target of nearly half of TCRs that are spike-specific.

The input for sequencing was peripheral blood, taken on day 0 of MenACWY control vaccination. The V and J genes are TRBV10-1 and TRBJ2-1; a weak D match, TRBD2 (5 bases). This TCR was recovered from an adult in good health. CDR3 in amino acids: CASSESGGYNEQFF. The CDR3 DNA follows: TGCGCCAGCAGTGAGTCTGGAGGCTACAATGAGCAGTTCTTC.